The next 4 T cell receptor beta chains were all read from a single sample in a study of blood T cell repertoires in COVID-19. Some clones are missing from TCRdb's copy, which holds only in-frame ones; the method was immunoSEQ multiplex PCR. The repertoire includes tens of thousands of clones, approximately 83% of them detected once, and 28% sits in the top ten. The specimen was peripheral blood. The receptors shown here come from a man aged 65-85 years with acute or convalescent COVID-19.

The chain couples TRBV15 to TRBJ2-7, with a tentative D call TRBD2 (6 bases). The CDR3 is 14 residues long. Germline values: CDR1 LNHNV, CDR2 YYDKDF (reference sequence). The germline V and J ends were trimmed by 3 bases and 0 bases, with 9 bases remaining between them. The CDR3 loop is CATSREGVSYEQYF. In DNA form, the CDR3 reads TGTGCCACCAGCAGGGAGGGCGTCTCCTACGAGCAGTACTTC. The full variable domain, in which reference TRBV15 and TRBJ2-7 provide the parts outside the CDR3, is DAMVIQNPRYQVTQFGKPVTLSCSQTLNHNVMYWYQQKSSQAPKLLFHYYDKDFNNEADTPDNFQSRRPNTSFCFLDIRSPGLGDTAMYLCATSREGVSYEQYFGPGTRLTVT.

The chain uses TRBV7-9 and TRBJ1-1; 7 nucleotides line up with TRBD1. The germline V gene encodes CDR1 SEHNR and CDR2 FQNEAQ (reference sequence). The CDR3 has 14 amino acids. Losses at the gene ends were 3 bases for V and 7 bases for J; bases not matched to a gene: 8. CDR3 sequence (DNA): TGTGCCAGCAGCTTTGACAGGGAAGAGAGTGAAGCTTTCTTT. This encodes CASSFDREESEAFF.

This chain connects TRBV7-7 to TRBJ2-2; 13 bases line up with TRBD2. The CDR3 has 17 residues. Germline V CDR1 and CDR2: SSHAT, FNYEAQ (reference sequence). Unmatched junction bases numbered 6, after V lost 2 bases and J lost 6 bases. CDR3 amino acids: CASSLSTSGRAAGELFF. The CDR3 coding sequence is TGTGCCAGCAGCTTATCCACTAGCGGGAGGGCCGCCGGGGAGCTGTTTTTT.

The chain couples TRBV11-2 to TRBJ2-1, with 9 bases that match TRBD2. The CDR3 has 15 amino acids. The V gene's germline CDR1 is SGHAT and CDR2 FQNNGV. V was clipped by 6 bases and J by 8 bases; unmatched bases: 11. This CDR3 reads CASRLWGGRADEQFF. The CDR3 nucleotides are TGTGCCAGCAGGCTATGGGGCGGGAGGGCGGATGAGCAGTTCTTC. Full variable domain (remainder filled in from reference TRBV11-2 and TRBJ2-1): EAGVAQSPRYKIIEKRQSVAFWCNPISGHATLYWYQQILGQGPKLLIQFQNNGVVDDSQLPKDRFSAERLKGVDSTLKIQPAKLEDSAVYLCASRLWGGRADEQFFGPGTRLTVL.